This is a list of T cell receptor beta chains from one sample in a study of CD8 T cells in cerebrospinal fluid in Alzheimer's disease. TCRdb re-analyzed the 10x single-cell sequencing reads; it lists each CDR3 protein once, without DNA. The sample has more than 700 distinct CDR3 sequences. The sequenced sample consisted of cerebrospinal fluid. All receptors derive from a human donor with Parkinson's disease. Both conserved end residues are part of each CDR3. Rows give clone size only sometimes, using once, few, many, or a class for an expanded clone.

v_gene	abundance	len	j_gene	CDR3aa
TRBV6-2/TRBV6-3	medium-sized	17	TRBJ1-1	CASSYSTGGGMNTEAFF
TRBV7-3	medium-sized	15	TRBJ1-2	CASSPTPGQVDGYTF
TRBV15	medium-sized	14	TRBJ1-1	CATSKAGHNTEAFF
TRBV9	medium-sized	16	TRBJ2-7	CASSPPGTGGPYEQYF
TRBV5-4	medium-sized	16	TRBJ2-5	CASSDRPQGAGETQYF
TRBV15	medium-sized	15	TRBJ1-5	CATSRDFRGDQPQHF
TRBV3-1	medium-sized	15	TRBJ1-4	CASSQDRAAGEKLFF
TRBV2	medium-sized	15	TRBJ1-1	CASSSHQGVNTEAFF
TRBV10-1	medium-sized	15	TRBJ2-1	CASSTGTGPTNEQFF
TRBV28	medium-sized	15	TRBJ1-2	CASSSAFTGGNGYTF
TRBV4-2	medium-sized	15	TRBJ1-6	CASSLAGTVNSPLHF
TRBV12-3/TRBV12-4	large	11	TRBJ2-1	CASREDYWLFF
TRBV28	large	18	TRBJ2-4	CASSFGKGVAGVRNIQYF
TRBV30	medium-sized	19	TRBJ1-2	CAWSVPVGQGASSAYGYTF
TRBV20-1	medium-sized	13	TRBJ1-2	CSAREDLIYGYTF
TRBV7-8	medium-sized	14	TRBJ1-5	CASSPEGGFQPQHF
TRBV18	medium-sized	14	TRBJ1-1	CASSPGGLGTEAFF
TRBV24-1	medium-sized	15	TRBJ1-2	CATSEAPNIGGSYTF
TRBV7-2	large	16	TRBJ2-7	CASSQGQGYSSYEQYF
TRBV30	medium-sized	14	TRBJ2-7	CAWKPREPTYEQYF
TRBV6-6	medium-sized	15	TRBJ1-5	CASSYSSQPNQPQHF
TRBV7-8	medium-sized	11	TRBJ2-3	CASSRVDTQYF
TRBV4-1	large	14	TRBJ2-2	CASTAGWDTGELFF
TRBV24-1	medium-sized	16	TRBJ2-1	CATSDFLPGGIGEQFF
TRBV7-8	medium-sized	12	TRBJ2-7	CASSLERYEQYF
TRBV20-1	large	12	TRBJ2-1	CSAPTGANEQFF
TRBV5-1	large	15	TRBJ1-4	CASSPEGIGNEKLFF
TRBV30	medium-sized	15	TRBJ2-7	CAWSPESGSSYEQYF
TRBV6-5	large	15	TRBJ2-2	CASRPGGGGAGELFF
TRBV20-1	medium-sized	16	TRBJ1-5	CSVRGTGGEINQPQHF
TRBV11-2	large	16	TRBJ2-7	CASSYQTGSTPYEQYF
TRBV3-1	large	11	TRBJ1-5	CASSQGGPQHF
TRBV30	medium-sized	14	TRBJ2-7	CASSGTESSYEQYF
TRBV7-2	large	12	TRBJ2-1	CASSQNRVGQFF
TRBV3-1	medium-sized	15	TRBJ1-3	CASSQATGGGNTIYF
TRBV4-3	medium-sized	15	TRBJ2-7	CASSQVGGEPYEQYF
TRBV20-1	medium-sized	12	TRBJ1-1	CSASYRVDAAFF
TRBV5-1	medium-sized	16	TRBJ2-1	CASSFLGGTTLNEQFF
TRBV20-1	hyperexpanded	14	TRBJ2-1	CSARASRGNNEQFF
TRBV9	medium-sized	13	TRBJ2-1	CASSVARLDEQFF
TRBV12-3/TRBV12-4	medium-sized	14	TRBJ1-1	CASSLGGGRTEAFF
TRBV2	large	14	TRBJ1-5	CASSTGAGNQPQHF
TRBV9	large	13	TRBJ2-2	CASSVGGTGELFF
TRBV28	large	16	TRBJ2-7	CASRTGKLAGEGEQYF
TRBV7-2	NA	14	TRBJ1-2	CASSSPSDPYGYTF
TRBV27	medium-sized	18	TRBJ2-1	CASSSTSGSLILNNEQFF